This entry lists 14 T cell receptor beta chains sequenced from one sample in a study of blood T cell repertoires in COVID-19. Produced via immunoSEQ multiplex PCR; TCRdb's table is partial and in-frame only. The sample includes 250,000 to 300,000 clones, 88% seen only once; the top ten take roughly 12%. Sequencing was performed on peripheral blood. These receptors originate from a woman aged 25 to 39 with COVID-19, enrolled during active disease.

CDR3 sequence (DNA): TGTGCCAGCAGTTACGGGTCTCCGGGAGGAAGCACTGAAGCTTTCTTT. This codes for CASSYGSPGGSTEAFF. This chain joins TRBV6-2 or TRBV6-3 and TRBJ1-1; no clear D. Germline CDR1 reads MNHEY; CDR2 reads SVGEGT. V shed 2 bases and J shed 4 bases, with 17 bases lying between them. The CDR3 contains 16 residues.

The V gene is TRBV6-1, the J gene TRBJ1-1; maybe TRBD1 (5 bases). CDR1 is MNHNS and CDR2 is SASEGT in the germline V gene. V dropped 7 bases and J dropped 0 bases, with 9 bases sitting between them. CDR3 length: 13 amino acids. This CDR3 is CASKRGMNTEAFF. DNA for the CDR3: TGTGCCAGCAAAAGGGGAATGAACACTGAAGCTTTCTTT.

This chain uses TRBV28 with TRBJ1-3; TRBD1 matches at 8 bases. The CDR3 runs to 15 residues. V was pared by 6 bases and J by 3 bases, with 7 bases of the junction left unmatched. Per germline, CDR1 MDHEN and CDR2 SYDVKM. CDR3 sequence: CASSPSTGVGNTIYF. The CDR3 DNA reads as TGTGCCAGCAGCCCGTCGACAGGGGTTGGAAACACCATATATTTT.

This clone was recorded only once. The chain joins TRBV24-1 to TRBJ1-4; a weak D match, TRBD1 (6 bases). Germline assignment: CDR1 KGHDR and CDR2 SFDVKD. The CDR3 has 12 residues. V lost 9 bases and J 8 bases, leaving 12 bases between the germline ends. The CDR3 bases are TGTGCCACCGAGGGGGTAGAGGAAAAACTGTTTTTT. Protein: CATEGVEEKLFF.

The rearrangement joins TRBV29-1 to TRBJ1-1; no reliable D call. Trimming removed 3 bases from V and 0 bases from J, with 8 bases in between. Germline CDR1 and CDR2: SQVTM and ANQGSEA. This CDR3 is 13 amino acids long. In DNA, the CDR3 is TGCAGCGTTGACGGGGATTTGAACACTGAAGCTTTCTTT. Translating gives CSVDGDLNTEAFF. The whole variable domain, filled in from reference TRBV29-1 and TRBJ1-1, reads SAVISQKPSRDICQRGTSLTIQCQVDSQVTMMFWYRQQPGQSLTLIATANQGSEATYESGFVIDKFPISRPNLTFSTLTVSNMSPEDSSIYLCSVDGDLNTEAFFGQGTRLTVV.

This clone was seen a handful of times. This rearrangement joins TRBV4-3 to TRBJ2-2; unclear D gene. Germline assignment: CDR1 LGHNA and CDR2 YSLEER. Trimming removed 0 bases at V and 3 bases at J, with 5 bases between. CDR3 length: 14 residues. The CDR3: CASSQDRDTGELFF. The DNA of the CDR3 is TGCGCCAGCAGCCAAGATCGGGACACCGGGGAGCTGTTTTTT.

On this clone itself: At the DNA level, this CDR3 is encoded by other sequences in the same sample as well. The V and J genes are TRBV19 and TRBJ2-7, with D perhaps matching TRBD2 (5 bases). V was cut by 3 bases and J by 1 base, with 10 bases left in between. The CDR3 is 14 residues long. The germline V gene has CDR1 LNHDA and CDR2 SQIVND (reference sequence). For the CDR3, the DNA is TGTGCCAGTAGTATCGCGGGTACTTCCTACGAGCAGTACTTC. Translated, it gives CASSIAGTSYEQYF.

The V and J genes are TRBV4-1 and TRBJ2-5; 9 nucleotides agree with TRBD2. The ends lost 4 bases at V and 4 bases at J; junction bases unmatched: 4. The CDR3 has 14 amino acids. In germline, CDR1 is MGHRA, CDR2 YSYEKL. CDR3 amino acids: CASSLLAGLETQYF. For the CDR3, the DNA is TGCGCCAGCAGCCTTCTAGCGGGACTAGAGACCCAGTACTTC.

The CDR3 loop is CASSPTGYNSPLHF. The DNA for the CDR3 is TGTGCCAGCAGTCCGACGGGCTATAATTCACCCCTCCACTTT. J is TRBJ1-6 and V is TRBV25-1; no clear D gene. V lost 5 bases, J lost 3 bases, and 8 bases lay in between. CDR1 MGHDK and CDR2 SYGVNS come from the germline V gene. CDR3 length: 14 amino acids.

The chain carries TRBV3-1 (or the pseudogene TRBV3-2) and TRBJ2-5, with 11 positions matching TRBD2. Trimming cost V 1 base and J 4 bases; bases outside gene matches: 2. The CDR3 has 15 residues. Germline assignment: CDR1 LGHDT and CDR2 YNNKEL (reference sequence). The CDR3 is CASSQASGRLETQYF. The CDR3 nucleotides are TGTGCCAGCAGCCAAGCTAGCGGGAGGCTAGAGACCCAGTACTTC.

The chain couples TRBV28 to TRBJ1-2; D possibly corresponds to TRBD1 (6 bases). This CDR3 is 15 amino acids long. The germline V gene has CDR1 MDHEN and CDR2 SYDVKM. V was cut by 8 bases and J by 6 bases, with 22 bases left in between. Here the CDR3 DNA reads TGTGCCAGCTGGGGGGGGGCAGCCCCTGGAGATGGCTACACCTTC. This encodes CASWGGAAPGDGYTF.

To note about this clone: This specimen includes other DNA sequences encoding the same CDR3. This rearrangement joins TRBV28 to TRBJ2-7, with no clear D. V dropped 5 bases and J dropped 1 base, with 6 bases sitting between them. The CDR3 runs to 12 residues. CDR1 is MDHEN, CDR2 SYDVKM, per germline. CDR3 in DNA: TGTGCCAGCAGTCCCTTATCCTACGAGCAGTACTTC. Protein product: CASSPLSYEQYF.

CDR3 loop: CASSLGTGGSTEAFF. The DNA for the CDR3 is TGCGCCAGCAGCCTTGGGACAGGGGGGAGCACTGAAGCTTTCTTT. V is TRBV4-1 and J is TRBJ1-1; 11 bases fit TRBD1. Germline-derived CDR1 and CDR2 are MGHRA and YSYEKL. The J segment lost 4 bases and the V segment lost 4 bases, leaving 5 bases of the junction unmatched. The CDR3 spans 15 residues.

The V and J genes are TRBV3-1 (or the pseudogene TRBV3-2) and TRBJ2-3; the D is unclear. The CDR3 length is 16 residues. Germline CDR1 is LGHDT and CDR2 is YNNKEL (reference sequence). Trimming cost V 0 bases and J 7 bases, with 17 bases left between them. DNA for the CDR3: TGTGCCAGCAGCCAAGAACGGAAACAGCTCTTTAATACGCAGTATTTT. As protein: CASSQERKQLFNTQYF.